This TCR beta chain was sequenced in a study of shared clonotypes between healthy human individuals. General observations from the study: Despite large depth, rarefaction showed incomplete sorted-subset sequencing. Since donors were few, the genetic and exposure-history diversity represented was limited. Collection of samples was limited to blood; tissue repertoires likely differ.

Profiled with immunoSEQ multiplex PCR; TCRdb holds only in-frame clones, not every one. This table holds under 1 million clones, over 90% found once. CDR3 length equals 13 residues. Trimming shortened V by 5 bases and J by 1 base, and 8 bases separated the two germline ends. Germline CDR1 and CDR2: MRHNA and SNTAGT. This clone was found once. Its antigen is undetermined. Naivety among CD8 cells was defined by CD45RO negativity and positive CCR7 selection, thereby excluding terminally differentiated effector memory CD45RA+ cells. Recent vaccinations or acute infections were absent in the healthy HIV-negative adult donors.

This sequence was found in a man younger than 40 in good health. The sequenced material came from naive CD8+ T cells sorted from blood. This chain links TRBV6-4 with TRBJ1-1; a weak D match, TRBD1 (6 bases). The DNA of the CDR3 is TGTGCCAGCAGTCAGACAGGGAACACTGAAGCTTTCTTT. This sequence encodes CASSQTGNTEAFF.